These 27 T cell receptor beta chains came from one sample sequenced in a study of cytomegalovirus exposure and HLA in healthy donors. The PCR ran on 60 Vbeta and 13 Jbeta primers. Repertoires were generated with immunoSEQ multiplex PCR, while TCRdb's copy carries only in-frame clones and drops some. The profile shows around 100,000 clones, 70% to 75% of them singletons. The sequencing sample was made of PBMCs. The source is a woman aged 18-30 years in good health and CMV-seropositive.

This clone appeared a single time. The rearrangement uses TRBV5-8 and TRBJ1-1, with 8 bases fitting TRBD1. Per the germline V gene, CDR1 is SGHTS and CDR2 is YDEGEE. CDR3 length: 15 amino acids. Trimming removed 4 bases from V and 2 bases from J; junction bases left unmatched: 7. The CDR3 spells CASSRRTGRNTEAFF. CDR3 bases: TGTGCCAGCAGCCGGAGGACAGGGCGCAACACTGAAGCTTTCTTT.

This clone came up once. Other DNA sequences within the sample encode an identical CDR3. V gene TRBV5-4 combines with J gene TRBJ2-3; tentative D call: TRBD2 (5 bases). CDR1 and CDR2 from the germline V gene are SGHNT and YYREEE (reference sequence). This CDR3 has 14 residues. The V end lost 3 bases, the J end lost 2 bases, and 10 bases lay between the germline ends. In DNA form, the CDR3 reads TGTGCCAGCAGCTCTCAGCGGCTCACAGATACGCAGTATTTT. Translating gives CASSSQRLTDTQYF.

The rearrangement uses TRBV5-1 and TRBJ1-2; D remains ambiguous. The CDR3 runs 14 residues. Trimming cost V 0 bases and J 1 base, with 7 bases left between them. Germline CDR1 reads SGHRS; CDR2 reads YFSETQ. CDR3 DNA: TGCGCCAGCAGCTTGGACAGAAGTAACTATGGCTACACCTTC. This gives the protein CASSLDRSNYGYTF.

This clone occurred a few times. CDR3 in DNA: TGCGCCAGCAGCCAGTCAGGGGGACTAGATTTCTACAATGAGCAGTTCTTC. It translates to CASSQSGGLDFYNEQFF. This chain uses TRBV4-3 with TRBJ2-1; D may be TRBD2 (8 bases). CDR3 length: 17 amino acids. The ends were cut back, 3 bases at V and 3 bases at J, with 18 bases in the middle. Germline-derived CDR1 and CDR2 are LGHNA and YSLEER.

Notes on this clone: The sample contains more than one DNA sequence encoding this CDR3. The CDR3 DNA reads as TGTGCCAGCAGCCCCAGTATAGACAAGCCCTACGAGCAGTACTTC. Translation: CASSPSIDKPYEQYF. The chain combines TRBV7-2 with TRBJ2-7; no definite D call. With 5 bases removed from V and 2 bases from J, the gap between germline ends came to 16 bases. The CDR3 has 15 residues. The germline CDR1 and CDR2 sequences are SGHTA and FQGNSA.

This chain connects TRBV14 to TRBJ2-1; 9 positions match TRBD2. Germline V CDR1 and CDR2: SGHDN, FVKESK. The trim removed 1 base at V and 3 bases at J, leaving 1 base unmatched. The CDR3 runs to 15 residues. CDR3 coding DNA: TGTGCCAGCAGCCAAGGACTAGCGGACTACAATGAGCAGTTCTTC. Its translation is CASSQGLADYNEQFF.

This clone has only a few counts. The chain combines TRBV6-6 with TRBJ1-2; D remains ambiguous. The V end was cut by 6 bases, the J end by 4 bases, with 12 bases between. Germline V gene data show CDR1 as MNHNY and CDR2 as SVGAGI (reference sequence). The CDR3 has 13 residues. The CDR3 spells CASSPQDGYGYTF. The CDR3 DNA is TGTGCCAGCAGCCCTCAGGATGGCTATGGCTACACCTTC.

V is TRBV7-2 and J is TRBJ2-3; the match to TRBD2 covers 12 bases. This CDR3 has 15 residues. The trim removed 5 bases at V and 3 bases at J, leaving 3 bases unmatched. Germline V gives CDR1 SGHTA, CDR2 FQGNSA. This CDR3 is CASSMGLAGTDTQYF. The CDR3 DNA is TGTGCCAGCAGCATGGGACTAGCGGGTACAGATACGCAGTATTTT.

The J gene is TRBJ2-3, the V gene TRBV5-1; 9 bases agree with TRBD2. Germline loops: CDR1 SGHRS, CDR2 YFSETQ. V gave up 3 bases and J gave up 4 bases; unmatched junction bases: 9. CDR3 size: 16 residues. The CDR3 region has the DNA TGCGCCAGCAGCTCCCCTTTGCGGGAGGGCCCAGATACGCAGTATTTT. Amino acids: CASSSPLREGPDTQYF.

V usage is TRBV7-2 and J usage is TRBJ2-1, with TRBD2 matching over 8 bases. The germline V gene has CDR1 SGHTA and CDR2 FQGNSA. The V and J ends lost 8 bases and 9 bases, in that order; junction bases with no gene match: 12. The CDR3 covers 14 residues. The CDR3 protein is CASGTSMVRGEQFF. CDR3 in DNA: TGTGCCAGCGGGACTAGTATGGTTCGGGGTGAGCAGTTCTTC.

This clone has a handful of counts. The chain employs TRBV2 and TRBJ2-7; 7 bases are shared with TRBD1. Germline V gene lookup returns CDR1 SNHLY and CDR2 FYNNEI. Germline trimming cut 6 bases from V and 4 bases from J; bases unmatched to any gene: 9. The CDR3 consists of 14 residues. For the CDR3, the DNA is TGTGCCAGCAGCACCGGGACAGAAGATTACGAGCAGTACTTC. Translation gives CASSTGTEDYEQYF.

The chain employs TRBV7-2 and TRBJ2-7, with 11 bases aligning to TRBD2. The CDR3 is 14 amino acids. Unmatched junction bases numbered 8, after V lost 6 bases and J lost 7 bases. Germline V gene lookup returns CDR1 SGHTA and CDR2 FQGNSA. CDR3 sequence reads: CASSSGLAASEQYF. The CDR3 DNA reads TGTGCCAGCAGTTCGGGACTAGCGGCCTCTGAGCAGTACTTC. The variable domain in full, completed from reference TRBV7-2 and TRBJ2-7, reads GAGVSQSPSNKVTEKGKDVELRCDPISGHTALYWYRQSLGQGLEFLIYFQGNSAPDKSGLPSDRFSAERTGGSVSTLTIQRTQQEDSAVYLCASSSGLAASEQYFGPGTRLTVT.

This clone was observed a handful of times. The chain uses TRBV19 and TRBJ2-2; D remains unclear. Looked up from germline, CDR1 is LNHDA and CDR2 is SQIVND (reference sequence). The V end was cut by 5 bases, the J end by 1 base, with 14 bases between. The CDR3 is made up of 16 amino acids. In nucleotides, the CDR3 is TGTGCCAGTAGTCCCCCGGTGGGCTGGAACACCGGGGAGCTGTTTTTT. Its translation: CASSPPVGWNTGELFF. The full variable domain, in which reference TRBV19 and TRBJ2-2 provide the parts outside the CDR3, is DGGITQSPKYLFRKEGQNVTLSCEQNLNHDAMYWYRQDPGQGLRLIYYSQIVNDFQKGDIAEGYSVSREKKESFPLTVTSAQKNPTAFYLCASSPPVGWNTGELFFGEGSRLTVL.

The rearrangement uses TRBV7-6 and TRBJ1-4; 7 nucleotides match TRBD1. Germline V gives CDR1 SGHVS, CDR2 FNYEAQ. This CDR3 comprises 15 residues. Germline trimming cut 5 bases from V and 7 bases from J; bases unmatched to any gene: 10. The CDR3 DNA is TGTGCCAGCAGCACATCGGGACAGAATCTTGAAAAACTGTTTTTT. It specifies CASSTSGQNLEKLFF.

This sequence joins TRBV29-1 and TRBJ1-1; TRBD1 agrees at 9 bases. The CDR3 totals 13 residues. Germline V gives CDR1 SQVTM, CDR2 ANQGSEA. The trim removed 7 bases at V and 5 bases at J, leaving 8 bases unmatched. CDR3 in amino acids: CSGNRGLGTEAFF. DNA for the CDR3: TGCAGCGGGAACAGGGGGCTGGGAACTGAAGCTTTCTTT.

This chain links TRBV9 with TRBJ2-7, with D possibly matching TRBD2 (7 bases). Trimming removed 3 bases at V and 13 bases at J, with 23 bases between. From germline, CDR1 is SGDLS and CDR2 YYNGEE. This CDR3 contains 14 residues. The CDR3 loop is CASSAGGGTPSQYF. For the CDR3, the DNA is TGTGCCAGCAGCGCCGGCGGGGGCACTCCGTCTCAATACTTC.

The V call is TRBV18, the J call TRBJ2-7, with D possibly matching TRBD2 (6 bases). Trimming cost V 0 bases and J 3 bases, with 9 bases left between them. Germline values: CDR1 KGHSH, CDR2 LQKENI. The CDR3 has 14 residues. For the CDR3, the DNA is TGTGCCAGCTCACCACCGGGGACTCACTACGAGCAGTACTTC. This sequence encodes CASSPPGTHYEQYF. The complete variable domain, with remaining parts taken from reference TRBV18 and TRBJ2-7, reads NAGVMQNPRHLVRRRGQEARLRCSPMKGHSHVYWYRQLPEEGLKFMVYLQKENIIDESGMPKERFSAEFPKEGPSILRIQQVVRGDSAAYFCASSPPGTHYEQYFGPGTRLTVT.

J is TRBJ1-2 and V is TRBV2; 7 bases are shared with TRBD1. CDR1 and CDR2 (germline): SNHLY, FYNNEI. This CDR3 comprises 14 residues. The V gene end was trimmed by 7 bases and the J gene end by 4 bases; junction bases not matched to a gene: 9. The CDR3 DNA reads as TGTGCCAGCACCTGGGACCCAGGGGGCTATGGCTACACCTTC. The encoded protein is CASTWDPGGYGYTF.

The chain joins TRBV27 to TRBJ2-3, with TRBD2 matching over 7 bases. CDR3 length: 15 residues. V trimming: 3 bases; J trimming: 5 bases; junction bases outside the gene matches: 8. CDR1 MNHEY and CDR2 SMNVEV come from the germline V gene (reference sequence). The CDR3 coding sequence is TGTGCCAGCAGTTTGAAGCGGGAATGGGGAGATACGCAGTATTTT. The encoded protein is CASSLKREWGDTQYF.

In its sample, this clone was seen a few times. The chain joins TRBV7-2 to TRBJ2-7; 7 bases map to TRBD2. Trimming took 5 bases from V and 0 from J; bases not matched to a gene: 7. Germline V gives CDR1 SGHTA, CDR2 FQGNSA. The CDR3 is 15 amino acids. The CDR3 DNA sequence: TGTGCCAGCAGCCTCGAGCTAGCGGCCTCCTACGAGCAGTACTTC. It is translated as CASSLELAASYEQYF.

The CDR3 here is CASSLHGGQGYEQYF. CDR3 nucleotide sequence: TGCGCCAGCAGCCTCCACGGGGGACAGGGCTACGAGCAGTACTTC. The chain combines TRBV4-3 with TRBJ2-7, with TRBD1 matching 9 bases. The ends lost 4 bases at V and 3 bases at J; junction bases unmatched: 7. This CDR3 is built from 15 residues. Germline V gene sequence: CDR1 LGHNA, CDR2 YSLEER.

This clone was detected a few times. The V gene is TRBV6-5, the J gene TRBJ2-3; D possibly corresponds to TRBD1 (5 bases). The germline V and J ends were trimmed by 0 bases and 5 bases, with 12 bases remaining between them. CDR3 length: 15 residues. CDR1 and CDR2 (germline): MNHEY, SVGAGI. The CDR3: CASSYSPRVIDTQYF. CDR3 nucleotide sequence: TGTGCCAGCAGTTACTCGCCCAGGGTGATAGATACGCAGTATTTT.

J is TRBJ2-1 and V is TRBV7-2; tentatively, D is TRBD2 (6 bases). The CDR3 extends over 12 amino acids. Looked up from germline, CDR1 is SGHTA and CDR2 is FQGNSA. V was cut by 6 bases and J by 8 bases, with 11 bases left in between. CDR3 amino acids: CASRGGDYEQFF. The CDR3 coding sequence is TGTGCCAGCAGGGGAGGAGATTATGAGCAGTTCTTC.

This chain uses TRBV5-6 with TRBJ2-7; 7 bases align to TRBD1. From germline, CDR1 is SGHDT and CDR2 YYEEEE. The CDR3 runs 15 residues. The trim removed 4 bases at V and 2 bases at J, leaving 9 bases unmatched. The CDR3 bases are TGTGCCAGCAGCCGACAAAGGGGGCCGGCCTACGAGCAGTACTTC. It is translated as CASSRQRGPAYEQYF.

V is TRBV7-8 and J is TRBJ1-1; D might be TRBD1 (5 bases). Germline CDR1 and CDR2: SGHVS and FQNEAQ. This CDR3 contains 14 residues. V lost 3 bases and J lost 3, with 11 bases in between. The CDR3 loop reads CASSFGGGYTEAFF. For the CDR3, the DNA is TGTGCCAGCAGCTTCGGGGGAGGATACACTGAAGCTTTCTTT.

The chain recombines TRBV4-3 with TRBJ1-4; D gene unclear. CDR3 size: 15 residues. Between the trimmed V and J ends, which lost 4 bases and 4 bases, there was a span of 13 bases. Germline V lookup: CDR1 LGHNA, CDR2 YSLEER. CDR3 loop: CASSLGLQHNEKLFF. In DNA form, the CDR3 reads TGCGCCAGCAGCCTCGGACTGCAACATAATGAAAAACTGTTTTTT.

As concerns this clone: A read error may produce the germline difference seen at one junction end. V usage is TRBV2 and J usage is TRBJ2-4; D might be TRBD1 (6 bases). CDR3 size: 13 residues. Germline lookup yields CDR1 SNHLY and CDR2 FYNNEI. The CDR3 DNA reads TGTGCCAGCGGTGACAGGGCCAAAAACATTCAGTACTTC. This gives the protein CASGDRAKNIQYF.